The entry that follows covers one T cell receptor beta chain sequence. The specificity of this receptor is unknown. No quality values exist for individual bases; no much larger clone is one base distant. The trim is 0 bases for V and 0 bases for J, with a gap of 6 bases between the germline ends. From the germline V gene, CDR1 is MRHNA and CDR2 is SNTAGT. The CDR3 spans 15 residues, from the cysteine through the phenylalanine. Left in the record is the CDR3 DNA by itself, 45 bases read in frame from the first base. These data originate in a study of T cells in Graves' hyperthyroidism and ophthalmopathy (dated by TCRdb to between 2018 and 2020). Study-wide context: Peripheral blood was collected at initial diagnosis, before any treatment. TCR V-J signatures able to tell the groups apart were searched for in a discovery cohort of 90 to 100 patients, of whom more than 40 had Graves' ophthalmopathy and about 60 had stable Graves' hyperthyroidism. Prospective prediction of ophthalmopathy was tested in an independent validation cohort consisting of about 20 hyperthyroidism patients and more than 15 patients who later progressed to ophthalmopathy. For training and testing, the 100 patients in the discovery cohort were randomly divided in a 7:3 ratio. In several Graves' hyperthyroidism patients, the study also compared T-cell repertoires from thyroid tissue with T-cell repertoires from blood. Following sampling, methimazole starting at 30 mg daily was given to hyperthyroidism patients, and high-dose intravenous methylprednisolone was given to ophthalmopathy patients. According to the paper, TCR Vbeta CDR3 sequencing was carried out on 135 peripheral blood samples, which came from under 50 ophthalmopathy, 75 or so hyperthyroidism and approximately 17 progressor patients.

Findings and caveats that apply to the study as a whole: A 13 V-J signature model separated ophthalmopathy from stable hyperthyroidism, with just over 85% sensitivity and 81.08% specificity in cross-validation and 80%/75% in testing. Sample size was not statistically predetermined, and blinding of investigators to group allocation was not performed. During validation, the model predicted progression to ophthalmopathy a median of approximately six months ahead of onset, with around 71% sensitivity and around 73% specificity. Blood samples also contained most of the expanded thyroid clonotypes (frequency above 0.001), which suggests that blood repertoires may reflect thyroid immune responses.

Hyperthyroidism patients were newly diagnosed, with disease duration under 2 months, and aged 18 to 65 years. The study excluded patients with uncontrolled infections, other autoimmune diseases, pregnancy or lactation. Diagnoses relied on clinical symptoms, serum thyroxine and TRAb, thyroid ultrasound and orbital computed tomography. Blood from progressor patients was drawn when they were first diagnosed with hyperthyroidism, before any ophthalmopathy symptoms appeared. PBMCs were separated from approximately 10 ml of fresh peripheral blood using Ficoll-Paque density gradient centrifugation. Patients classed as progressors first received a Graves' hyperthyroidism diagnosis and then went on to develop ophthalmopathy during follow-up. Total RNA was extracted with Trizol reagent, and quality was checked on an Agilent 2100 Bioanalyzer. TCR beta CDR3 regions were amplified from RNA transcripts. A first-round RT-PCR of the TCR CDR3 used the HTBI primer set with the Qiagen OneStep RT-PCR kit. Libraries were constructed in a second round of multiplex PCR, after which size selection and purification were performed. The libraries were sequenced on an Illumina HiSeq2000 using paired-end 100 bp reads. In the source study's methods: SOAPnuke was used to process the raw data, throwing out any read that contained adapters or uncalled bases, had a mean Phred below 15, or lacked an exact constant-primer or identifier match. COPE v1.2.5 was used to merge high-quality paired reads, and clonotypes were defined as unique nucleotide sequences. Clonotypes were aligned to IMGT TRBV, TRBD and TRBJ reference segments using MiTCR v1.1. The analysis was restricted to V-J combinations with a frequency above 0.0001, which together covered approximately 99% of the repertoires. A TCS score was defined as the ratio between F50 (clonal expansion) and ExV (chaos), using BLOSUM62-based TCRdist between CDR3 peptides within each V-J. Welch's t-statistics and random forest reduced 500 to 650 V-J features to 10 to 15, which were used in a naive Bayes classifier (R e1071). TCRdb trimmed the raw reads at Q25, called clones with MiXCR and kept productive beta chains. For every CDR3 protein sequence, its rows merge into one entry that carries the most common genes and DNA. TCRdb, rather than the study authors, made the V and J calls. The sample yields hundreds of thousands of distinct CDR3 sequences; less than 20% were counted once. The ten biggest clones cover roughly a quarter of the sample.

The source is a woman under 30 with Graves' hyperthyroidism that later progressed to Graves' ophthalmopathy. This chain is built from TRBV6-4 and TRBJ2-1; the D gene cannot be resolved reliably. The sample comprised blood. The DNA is TGTGCCAGCAGTGACTCTTGGAGCTCCTACAATGAGCAGTTCTTC. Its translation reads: CASSDSWSSYNEQFF.